The 27 T cell receptor beta chains below were found in one sample sequenced in a study of T cells in tumors after PD-1 blockade. TCRdb keeps only in-frame clones here, not all; method: immunoSEQ multiplex PCR. The sample lists about 33,000 clones; just under 80% were seen once. The specimen comprised PBMCs, sampled before anti-PD-1 treatment. These receptors were collected from a human donor with basal cell carcinoma.

This clone was seen once. The chain links TRBV29-1 to TRBJ2-1; a possible D gene is TRBD1 (6 bases). CDR3 size: 13 residues. The germline CDR1 and CDR2 sequences are SQVTM and ANQGSEA. Trimming took off 4 bases at V and 9 bases at J, with 16 bases between the two ends. Written as DNA, the CDR3 is TGCAGCGTTGCCCCACAGGGTACGACTGAGCAGTTCTTC. This gives the protein CSVAPQGTTEQFF.

This clone has just one count. The J gene is TRBJ2-7, the V gene TRBV5-5; D is unclear. Germline lookup yields CDR1 SGHKS and CDR2 YYEKEE (reference sequence). V was cut by 0 bases and J by 1 base, with 8 bases left in between. The length of the CDR3 is 14 residues. The CDR3 reads CASSLVGRSYEQYF. DNA of the CDR3: TGTGCCAGCAGCTTGGTGGGCAGATCCTACGAGCAGTACTTC.

The chain uses TRBV5-5 and TRBJ2-5, with TRBD2 matching 15 bases. V gave up 5 bases and J gave up 5 bases; unmatched junction bases: 13. The CDR3 has 18 residues. Germline CDR1 and CDR2: SGHKS and YYEKEE (reference sequence). CDR3 nucleotides: TGTGCCAGCAGGACTGGGACTAGCGGGAGGAGAGGTCGGGAGACCCAGTACTTC. It specifies CASRTGTSGRRGRETQYF.

The CDR3 sequence: CASSLAGKSEAFF. The CDR3 nucleotides read TGCGCCAGCAGCTTGGCAGGGAAATCTGAAGCTTTCTTT. The J gene is TRBJ1-1, the V gene TRBV5-1; maybe TRBD1 (5 bases). The V end lost 0 bases, the J end lost 6 bases, and 9 bases lay between the germline ends. The CDR3 runs to 13 residues. CDR1 SGHRS and CDR2 YFSETQ come from the germline V gene.

Here the CDR3 reads CASSVRRQNTEAFF. The CDR3 DNA reads TGTGCCAGCAGCGTGCGGCGGCAGAACACTGAAGCTTTCTTT. V gene TRBV7-2 combines with J gene TRBJ1-1; D is unresolved. The V end was cut by 5 bases, the J end by 1 base, with 11 bases between. Germline V gene lookup returns CDR1 SGHTA and CDR2 FQGNSA. This CDR3 is 14 amino acids long.

The chain combines TRBV5-1 with TRBJ2-7; 12 bases agree with TRBD2. CDR1 and CDR2 from the germline V gene are SGHRS and YFSETQ. Trimming cost V 5 bases and J 0 bases; bases outside gene matches: 9. The CDR3 spans 17 residues. As DNA, the CDR3 is TGCGCCAGCAGGATACTAGCGGGGGGTGCGAGCTCCTACGAGCAGTACTTC. Amino acids: CASRILAGGASSYEQYF.

This chain links TRBV7-9 with TRBJ1-2; D is undetermined. The V end was cut by 5 bases, the J end by 6 bases, with 13 bases between. The CDR3 covers 13 residues. CDR1 SEHNR and CDR2 FQNEAQ come from the germline V gene (reference sequence). In DNA form, the CDR3 reads TGTGCCAGCAGCCCCCGGAGGTCCGATGGCTACACCTTC. Translated: CASSPRRSDGYTF.

This sequence joins TRBV7-9 and TRBJ1-2, with unresolved D. V shed 1 base and J shed 2 bases, with 5 bases lying between them. The CDR3 runs to 13 residues. CDR1 SEHNR and CDR2 FQNEAQ come from the germline V gene (reference sequence). The CDR3: CASSLGGNYGYTF. CDR3 sequence (DNA): TGTGCCAGCAGCTTAGGGGGAAACTATGGCTACACCTTC.

Concerning this clone: The sample contains more than one DNA sequence encoding this CDR3. The chain combines TRBV7-2 with TRBJ2-2; D is uncertain. The V end was cut by 1 base, the J end by 1 base, with 7 bases between. The CDR3 covers 15 residues. Germline V gives CDR1 SGHTA, CDR2 FQGNSA. The DNA for the CDR3 is TGTGCCAGCAGCTTAGTGGGTGGGAACACCGGGGAGCTGTTTTTT. Translating gives CASSLVGGNTGELFF.

J is TRBJ2-2 and V is TRBV27; 11 nucleotides line up with TRBD2. The V segment lost 3 bases and the J segment 5 bases; nucleotides outside the gene matches: 5. The CDR3 sequence is 16 residues long. Germline-derived CDR1 and CDR2 are MNHEY and SMNVEV (reference sequence). Here the CDR3 reads CASSFLAGGRTGELFF. The CDR3 DNA reads as TGTGCCAGCAGTTTCCTAGCGGGAGGAAGGACCGGGGAGCTGTTTTTT.

This chain connects TRBV5-1 to TRBJ2-7; TRBD2 is a possible D gene (5 bases). Trimming cost V 1 base and J 6 bases, with 14 bases left between them. Germline-derived CDR1 and CDR2 are SGHRS and YFSETQ. CDR3 length: 14 residues. CDR3 in amino acids: CASSLTGNGGEQYF. In DNA, the CDR3 is TGCGCCAGCAGCTTGACGGGGAATGGAGGCGAGCAGTACTTC.

V usage is TRBV10-3 and J usage is TRBJ2-7, with 7 positions matching TRBD2. This CDR3 has 14 amino acids. Germline V gives CDR1 ENHRY, CDR2 SYGVKD. Trimming cost V 10 bases and J 1 base; bases outside gene matches: 10. The chain's CDR3 is CATRLSGNSYEQYF. Here the CDR3 DNA reads TGTGCCACCCGCCTAAGCGGGAATTCCTACGAGCAGTACTTC.

The chain recombines TRBV3-1 (or the pseudogene TRBV3-2) with TRBJ1-2; no clear D. This CDR3 is 13 amino acids long. Trimming removed 2 bases at V and 4 bases at J, with 8 bases between. Germline V gene lookup returns CDR1 LGHDT and CDR2 YNNKEL (reference sequence). In nucleotides, the CDR3 is TGTGCCAGCAGCCAACACGGGTCCTATGGCTACACCTTC. It codes for CASSQHGSYGYTF.

The V and J genes are TRBV19 and TRBJ1-2, with D hard to call. The length of the CDR3 is 16 residues. The V end was cut by 1 base, the J end by 6 bases, with 18 bases between. CDR1 is LNHDA and CDR2 is SQIVND in the germline V gene (reference sequence). CDR3 nucleotides: TGTGCCAGTAGTATAGGCGGCGTAAGACGAGGGAATGGCTACACCTTC. As protein: CASSIGGVRRGNGYTF.

The V and J genes are TRBV30 and TRBJ2-7, with a tentative D call TRBD1 (5 bases). Germline V CDR1 and CDR2: GTSNPN, SVGIG (reference sequence). This CDR3 spans 13 amino acids. The V and J ends lost 3 bases and 6 bases respectively, with 15 bases between them. The CDR3 bases are TGTGCCTGGAGCGAGATTGGACACTCCGAGCAGTACTTC. It specifies CAWSEIGHSEQYF. Full variable domain (outside the CDR3, taken from reference TRBV30 and TRBJ2-7): SQTIHQWPATLVQPVGSPLSLECTVEGTSNPNLYWYRQAAGRGLQLLFYSVGIGQISSEVPQNLSASRPQDRQFILSSKKLLLSDSGFYLCAWSEIGHSEQYFGPGTRLTVT.

The genes are TRBV28 and TRBJ1-1, with 7 bases identical to TRBD1. The CDR3 extends over 13 amino acids. The germline V gene encodes CDR1 MDHEN and CDR2 SYDVKM. J lost 1 base, V lost 8 bases, and 4 bases had no gene match. The CDR3 sequence: CASLGTANTEAFF. CDR3 bases: TGTGCCAGCCTCGGGACAGCGAACACTGAAGCTTTCTTT.

The genes are TRBV28 and TRBJ1-2; 11 nucleotides match TRBD1. The CDR3 sequence is 16 residues long. V gave up 6 bases and J gave up 2 bases; unmatched junction bases: 8. CDR1 MDHEN and CDR2 SYDVKM come from the germline V gene. CDR3 in amino acids: CASSPGQGVPNYGYTF. The CDR3 coding sequence is TGTGCCAGCAGCCCGGGACAGGGGGTCCCAAACTATGGCTACACCTTC.

The chain employs TRBV19 and TRBJ1-1; D not certain. CDR3 length: 13 amino acids. The germline V gene encodes CDR1 LNHDA and CDR2 SQIVND (reference sequence). This CDR3 reads CATEPRENTEAFF. The CDR3 DNA follows: TGTGCTACCGAACCGAGAGAAAACACTGAAGCTTTCTTT.

The J gene is TRBJ2-2, the V gene TRBV11-3; tentatively, D is TRBD2 (6 bases). CDR1 SGHNT and CDR2 YENEEA come from the germline V gene. Trimming took off 6 bases at V and 1 base at J, with 15 bases between the two ends. CDR3 size: 16 residues. CDR3 in amino acids: CASRRALGGNTGELFF. CDR3 nucleotides: TGTGCCAGCAGAAGGGCGCTCGGGGGGAACACCGGGGAGCTGTTTTTT.

J is TRBJ1-1 and V is TRBV6-5, with D perhaps TRBD1 (6 bases). With 10 bases removed from V and 0 bases from J, the gap between germline ends came to 15 bases. The CDR3 runs 14 residues. Germline assignment: CDR1 MNHEY and CDR2 SVGAGI. CDR3 DNA: TGTGCCACCCGAATGGACAGTTTGAACACTGAAGCTTTCTTT. It encodes CATRMDSLNTEAFF.

The rearrangement uses TRBV28 and TRBJ2-7; no firm D call. The germline CDR1 and CDR2 sequences are MDHEN and SYDVKM. Between the trimmed V and J ends, which lost 1 base and 1 base, there was a span of 17 bases. This CDR3 has 17 residues. CDR3 bases: TGTGCCAGCAGTTTATCGGCGTCTCCCCGGCCATCCTACGAGCAGTACTTC. It yields the protein CASSLSASPRPSYEQYF. The full variable domain, in which reference TRBV28 and TRBJ2-7 provide the parts outside the CDR3, is DVKVTQSSRYLVKRTGEKVFLECVQDMDHENMFWYRQDPGLGLRLIYFSYDVKMKEKGDIPEGYSVSREKKERFSLILESASTNQTSMYLCASSLSASPRPSYEQYFGPGTRLTVT.

The rearrangement uses TRBV19 and TRBJ1-6; D gene ambiguous. The V and J ends lost 5 bases and 0 bases respectively, with 11 bases between them. Per the germline V gene, CDR1 is LNHDA and CDR2 is SQIVND (reference sequence). This CDR3 comprises 16 residues. CDR3 in amino acids: CASSPSQSSYNSPLHF. CDR3 coding DNA: TGTGCCAGTAGTCCTTCACAGAGCTCCTATAATTCACCCCTCCACTTT.

This chain connects TRBV5-4 to TRBJ2-1, with 10 bases lining up with TRBD2. Germline V gene lookup returns CDR1 SGHNT and CDR2 YYREEE (reference sequence). V gave up 9 bases and J gave up 8 bases; unmatched junction bases: 8. This CDR3 region has 13 residues. CDR3 protein: CATSLAGGDEQFF. The CDR3 nucleotides read TGTGCCACTTCCTTAGCGGGGGGAGATGAGCAGTTCTTC.

The CDR3 sequence: CALEPFNQQYF. The CDR3 DNA is TGTGCCTTGGAGCCATTCAACCAGCAGTACTTC. This chain links TRBV30 with TRBJ2-7; no clear D. CDR1 GTSNPN and CDR2 SVGIG come from the germline V gene (reference sequence). V gave up 7 bases and J gave up 8 bases, with 15 bases separating them. The CDR3 consists of 11 residues.

In its sample, this clone was seen a few times. This chain uses TRBV5-6 with TRBJ2-7; TRBD2 matches at 11 bases. Germline loops: CDR1 SGHDT, CDR2 YYEEEE. This CDR3 has 18 residues. V lost 0 bases and J lost 0; bases outside the gene matches: 8. Written as DNA, the CDR3 is TGTGCCAGCAGCTTGGTAGTGGCTAGCGGGGGGTACTCCTACGAGCAGTACTTC. Residues: CASSLVVASGGYSYEQYF.

The V gene is TRBV27, the J gene TRBJ2-7, with 7 bases lining up with TRBD2. After removal of 2 bases from V and 7 bases from J, the junction contained 5 bases not matched to a gene. The CDR3 is made up of 13 amino acids. The germline V gene encodes CDR1 MNHEY and CDR2 SMNVEV (reference sequence). This CDR3 reads CASSLGPGGEQYF. The CDR3, as DNA: TGTGCCAGCAGTTTAGGGCCCGGGGGGGAGCAGTACTTC.

In this sample, this clone turned up a few times. V and J are TRBV7-9 and TRBJ2-3; D possibly matches TRBD1 or TRBD2 (6 bases each). Trimming removed 5 bases from V and 6 bases from J, with 21 bases in between. Germline-derived CDR1 and CDR2 are SEHNR and FQNEAQ (reference sequence). The CDR3 runs to 16 residues. For the CDR3, the DNA is TGTGCCAGCAGCCCCCAGGCCTCCGGGGGCCTTGATACGCAGTATTTT. Translating gives CASSPQASGGLDTQYF.